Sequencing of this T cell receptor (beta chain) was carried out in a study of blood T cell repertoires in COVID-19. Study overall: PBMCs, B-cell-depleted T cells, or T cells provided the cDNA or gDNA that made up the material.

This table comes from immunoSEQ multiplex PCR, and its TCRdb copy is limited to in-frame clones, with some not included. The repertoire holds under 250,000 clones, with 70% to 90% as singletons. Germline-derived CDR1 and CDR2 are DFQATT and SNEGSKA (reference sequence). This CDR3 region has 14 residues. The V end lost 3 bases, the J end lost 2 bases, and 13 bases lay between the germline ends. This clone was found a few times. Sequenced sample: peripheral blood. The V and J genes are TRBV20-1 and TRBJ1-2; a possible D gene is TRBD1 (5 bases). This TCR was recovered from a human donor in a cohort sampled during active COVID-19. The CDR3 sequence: CSASEGAGNYGYTF. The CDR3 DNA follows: TGCAGTGCTAGTGAAGGGGCAGGGAACTATGGCTACACCTTC.